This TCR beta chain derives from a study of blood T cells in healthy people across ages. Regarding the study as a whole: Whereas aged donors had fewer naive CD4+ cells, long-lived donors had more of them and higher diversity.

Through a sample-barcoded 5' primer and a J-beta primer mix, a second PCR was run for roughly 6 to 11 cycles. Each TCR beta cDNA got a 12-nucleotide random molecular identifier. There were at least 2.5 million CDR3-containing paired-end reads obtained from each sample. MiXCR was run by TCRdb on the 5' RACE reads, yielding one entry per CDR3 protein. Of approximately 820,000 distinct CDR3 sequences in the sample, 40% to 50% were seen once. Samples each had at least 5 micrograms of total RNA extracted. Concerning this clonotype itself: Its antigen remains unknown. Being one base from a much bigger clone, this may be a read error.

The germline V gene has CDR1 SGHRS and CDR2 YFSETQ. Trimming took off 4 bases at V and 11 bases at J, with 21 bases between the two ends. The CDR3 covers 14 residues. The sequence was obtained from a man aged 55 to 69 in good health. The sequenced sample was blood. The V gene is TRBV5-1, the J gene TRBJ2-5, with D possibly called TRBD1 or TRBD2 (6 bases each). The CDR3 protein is CASSPRGRIDEQYF. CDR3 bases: TGCGCCAGCAGCCCACGGGGGCGCATCGATGAGCAGTACTTC.